This T cell receptor beta chain was profiled in a study of graft-versus-host responses after intestinal transplantation. Across the whole study: Multivisceral, liver-intestinal, or isolated intestinal transplants were received by the recipients. Overall study findings and caveats: Recipient marrow showed GvH clones, some seen first in ileum or blood.

Assay: immunoSEQ multiplex PCR; the TCRdb copy retains only in-frame clones and omits some. The sample comprises 77,000 or so clones, just under 95% of which are singletons, and about 0.56% rests with the top ten. Regarding this clone: The antigen is undetermined.

The V and J ends lost 7 bases and 9 bases, in that order; junction bases with no gene match: 5. The germline V gene has CDR1 SQVTM and CDR2 ANQGSEA. The CDR3 loop spans 11 amino acids. This sample comprised unstimulated CD8+ T cells sorted from spleen or lymph node cells, obtained before intestinal transplant. This TCR was sampled from a human donor who received an intestinal transplant. This chain links TRBV29-1 with TRBJ2-1; 8 positions match TRBD1. The CDR3 nucleotides are TGCAGCGAAGGACAGGGTGGTGAGCAGTTCTTC. It is translated as CSEGQGGEQFF.